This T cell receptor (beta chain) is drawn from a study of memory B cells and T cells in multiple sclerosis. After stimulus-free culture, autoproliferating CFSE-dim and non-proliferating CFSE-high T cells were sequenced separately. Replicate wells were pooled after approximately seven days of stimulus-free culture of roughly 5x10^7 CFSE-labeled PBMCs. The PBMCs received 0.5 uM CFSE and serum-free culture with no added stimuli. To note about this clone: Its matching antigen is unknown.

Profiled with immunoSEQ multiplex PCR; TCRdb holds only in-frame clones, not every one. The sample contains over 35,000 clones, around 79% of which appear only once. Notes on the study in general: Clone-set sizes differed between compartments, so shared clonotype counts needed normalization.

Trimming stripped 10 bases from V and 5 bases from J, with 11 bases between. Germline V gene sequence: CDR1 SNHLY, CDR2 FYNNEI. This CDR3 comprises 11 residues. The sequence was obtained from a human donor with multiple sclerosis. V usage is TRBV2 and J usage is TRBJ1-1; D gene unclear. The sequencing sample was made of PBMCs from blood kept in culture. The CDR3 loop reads CAKHTGTEAFF. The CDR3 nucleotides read TGTGCCAAGCACACGGGAACTGAAGCTTTCTTT.